Presented here are 15 T cell receptor beta chains from one specimen sequenced in a study of blood T cell repertoires in COVID-19. The method was immunoSEQ multiplex PCR; TCRdb's version includes in-frame clones alone and lacks a portion of them. The table shows over 120,000 clones, with approximately 90% occurring only once. Sequenced sample: peripheral blood. The receptors were gathered from a woman aged 50 to 60 with active or convalescent COVID-19.

This clone was seen only once. The CDR3 loop is CASSPRRVRGYTF. CDR3 bases: TGTGCCAGCAGCCCCCGCAGGGTAAGGGGCTACACCTTC. The genes are TRBV14 and TRBJ1-2; D is perhaps TRBD1 (5 bases). From germline, CDR1 is SGHDN and CDR2 FVKESK. This CDR3 is 13 amino acids long. V was pared by 4 bases and J by 8 bases, with 14 bases between.

The chain couples TRBV4-3 to TRBJ2-7; TRBD1 is a possible D gene (6 bases). The V gene lost 1 base and the J gene lost 1 base, with 11 bases spanning the gap. Germline lookup yields CDR1 LGHNA and CDR2 YSLEER. The CDR3 has 15 residues. CDR3 protein: CASSQGGQGSYEQYF. In DNA form, the CDR3 reads TGCGCCAGCAGCCAAGGGGGGCAGGGGTCCTACGAGCAGTACTTC.

J is TRBJ2-2 and V is TRBV18; the match to TRBD1 covers 9 bases. The CDR3 runs 15 residues. V shed 2 bases, J shed 4 bases, and the junction held 2 bases outside the gene matches. Germline loops: CDR1 KGHSH, CDR2 LQKENI. CDR3 region: CASSPGQGRTGELFF. For the CDR3, the DNA is TGTGCCAGCTCACCAGGACAGGGGCGCACCGGGGAGCTGTTTTTT.

The V gene is TRBV5-1, the J gene TRBJ2-3; D perhaps matches TRBD2 (6 bases). Per germline, CDR1 SGHRS and CDR2 YFSETQ. The V end was cut by 6 bases, the J end by 5 bases, with 16 bases between. This CDR3 is 14 amino acids long. As DNA, the CDR3 is TGCGCCAGCACCCGGGGCGGGATGGGAGATACGCAGTATTTT. Translating it yields CASTRGGMGDTQYF.

The chain recombines TRBV18 with TRBJ1-1; D possibly corresponds to TRBD1 (5 bases). CDR1 KGHSH and CDR2 LQKENI come from the germline V gene. The CDR3 is 15 residues long. V was cut by 3 bases and J by 4 bases, with 15 bases left in between. CDR3 bases: TGTGCCAGCTCACCGTTCACGGTCCAGGGCACTGAAGCTTTCTTT. The encoded protein is CASSPFTVQGTEAFF.

In DNA form, the CDR3 reads TGCGCCAGCAGCTCGGGACTAGCGGGGGCCCGTTCCACAGATACGCAGTATTTT. Amino acids: CASSSGLAGARSTDTQYF. The chain recombines TRBV4-1 with TRBJ2-3, with 14 positions matching TRBD2. The CDR3 runs 18 residues. V gave up 5 bases and J gave up 2 bases; unmatched junction bases: 9. Germline lookup yields CDR1 MGHRA and CDR2 YSYEKL.

This clone appeared once. V usage is TRBV9 and J usage is TRBJ2-2, with D perhaps matching TRBD2 (6 bases). CDR1 and CDR2 (germline): SGDLS, YYNGEE. V was clipped by 6 bases and J by 1 base, with 16 bases between them. CDR3 length: 16 amino acids. The CDR3 is CASTLGGNLNTGELFF. The CDR3 coding sequence is TGTGCCAGCACCCTTGGGGGGAACCTGAACACCGGGGAGCTGTTTTTT.

CDR3 nucleotide sequence: TGTGCCAGCAGCACCGCAGGGGCAAACACTGAAGCTTTCTTT. Protein product: CASSTAGANTEAFF. The gene calls are TRBV7-8 and TRBJ1-1, with a tentative D call TRBD1 (6 bases). CDR3 length: 14 residues. The germline V gene has CDR1 SGHVS and CDR2 FQNEAQ. The ends were cut back, 5 bases at V and 2 bases at J, with 12 bases in the middle.

This clone was seen a single time. This chain links TRBV29-1 with TRBJ1-3; TRBD1 agrees at 10 bases. CDR1 and CDR2 (germline): SQVTM, ANQGSEA. There are 18 residues in the CDR3. The V gene end was trimmed by 1 base and the J gene end by 0 bases; junction bases not matched to a gene: 9. The CDR3 spells CSVEGQGAPGFSGNTIYF. The CDR3 bases are TGCAGCGTTGAAGGACAGGGGGCACCCGGATTCTCTGGAAACACCATATATTTT.

Points on this clone: The junction and the germline gene differ at one end; a read error may be behind it. Different DNA sequences within this sample yield the same CDR3. The chain recombines TRBV10-3 with TRBJ1-5, with 9 nucleotides matching TRBD1. This CDR3 region has 15 residues. The germline CDR1 and CDR2 sequences are ENHRY and SYGVKD. The CDR3 region is CAISEGTGWNQPQHF. The CDR3 coding sequence is TGTGCCATCAGTGAAGGGACAGGGTGGAATCAGCCTCAGCATTTT.

The chain uses TRBV7-9 and TRBJ1-4; D remains ambiguous. The V end lost 3 bases, the J end lost 0 bases, and 5 bases lay between the germline ends. Germline V gene sequence: CDR1 SEHNR, CDR2 FQNEAQ (reference sequence). The CDR3 contains 14 residues. CDR3 DNA: TGTGCCAGCAGCTTGGAGCCAACTAATGAAAAACTGTTTTTT. Translating it yields CASSLEPTNEKLFF.

This sequence joins TRBV11-2 and TRBJ1-4; possibly TRBD1 for D (6 bases). The CDR3 has 15 residues. V was clipped by 0 bases and J by 5 bases, with 10 bases between them. From germline, CDR1 is SGHAT and CDR2 FQNNGV. The CDR3 reads CASSLDTGRNEKLFF. As DNA, the CDR3 is TGTGCCAGCAGCTTAGATACAGGGAGAAATGAAAAACTGTTTTTT.

The rearrangement joins TRBV7-2 to TRBJ2-7, with TRBD2 identical over 7 bases. This CDR3 has 16 residues. Germline V CDR1 and CDR2: SGHTA, FQGNSA. The trim removed 1 base at V and 1 base at J, leaving 7 bases unmatched. This CDR3 reads CASSLVGGRGSYEQYF. The DNA of the CDR3 is TGTGCCAGCAGCTTAGTGGGCGGGAGAGGGTCCTACGAGCAGTACTTC.

This chain connects TRBV4-3 to TRBJ1-6; TRBD1 matches at 10 bases. Germline V CDR1 and CDR2: LGHNA, YSLEER. The V gene end was trimmed by 3 bases and the J gene end by 17 bases; junction bases not matched to a gene: 10. The CDR3 contains 14 residues. CDR3 sequence (DNA): TGCGCCAGCAGCCAGGACAGGGGGGGCTCTTTTGTCCACTTT. It encodes CASSQDRGGSFVHF.

The chain uses TRBV30 and TRBJ2-7; D not resolved. This CDR3 has 14 amino acids. Germline CDR1 and CDR2: GTSNPN and SVGIG (reference sequence). V gave up 2 bases and J gave up 0 bases, with 11 bases separating them. The CDR3 reads CAWSLSVHSYEQYF. The CDR3 nucleotides are TGTGCCTGGAGTCTGAGCGTGCACTCCTACGAGCAGTACTTC.